This note documents a single T cell receptor beta chain sequence. Its matching antigen is unknown. It was with 60 Vbeta and 13 Jbeta primers that the PCR ran. Produced via immunoSEQ multiplex PCR; TCRdb's table is partial and in-frame only. This table has about 150,000 clones, about 80% appearing once. The entry originates in a study of cytomegalovirus exposure and HLA in healthy donors. The wider study: Previous work identified 95 million to 140 million unique TCR beta sequences from about 179 million T cells. Study conclusions and caveats: By a later analysis, the bulk of CMV-associated TCR beta chains appeared HLA-restricted. In a later analysis, 16,951 TCR beta sequences were associated with HLA alleles at 0.05 false discovery rate. One cluster of highly shared sequence variants probably arose as a sequencing artifact.

With V trimmed by 10 bases and J by 3 bases, 10 bases remained unmatched. This CDR3 contains 15 residues. Germline V gives CDR1 MDHEN, CDR2 SYDVKM. The chain uses TRBV28 and TRBJ2-3, with 10 bases that match TRBD1. The sequenced material came from PBMCs. This receptor was identified in a man under 40 in good health and CMV-seropositive. The CDR3 DNA reads TGTGCCACCCCACCCCGGGACAGGGGTACAGATACGCAGTATTTT. It translates to CATPPRDRGTDTQYF.